Listed below are T cell receptor beta chains from one sample, sequenced in a study of long-term antiretroviral therapy in people with HIV. The table came from immunoSEQ multiplex PCR; TCRdb's copy has only in-frame clones and leaves some out. This repertoire shows around 22,000 clones, about 79% found once; its top ten account for approximately 19%. Specimen: unsorted PBMCs, collected 0.1 years before starting antiretroviral therapy. The receptor set was obtained from a man in his late teens or twenties with HIV. The CDR3 runs from the conserved cysteine through the conserved F or W. D genes are given only for firm matches. A clone size is listed for some rows: how often the clone was seen (once, few, many), or a class if it is expanded.

clone size: .
V gene: TRBV9
D gene: TRBD1
J gene: TRBJ1-3
CDR3 DNA: TGTGCCAGCAGCTCTGGACAGGGGAGCTTTACTGGAAACACCATATATTTT
CDR3 protein: CASSSGQGSFTGNTIYF

clone size: .
V gene: TRBV21-1
D gene: .
J gene: TRBJ1-4
CDR3 DNA: TGTGCCAGCAGCAAAGGGGATAGGACAGGGGGCGAGTTTAATGAAAAACTGTTTTTT
CDR3 protein: CASSKGDRTGGEFNEKLFF

clone size: .
V gene: TRBV5-1
D gene: .
J gene: TRBJ2-3
CDR3 DNA: TGCGCCAGCAGCTTTTCGCCTGAGGGAAATACGCAGTATTTT
CDR3 protein: CASSFSPEGNTQYF

clone size: .
V gene: TRBV11-2
D gene: .
J gene: TRBJ2-1
CDR3 DNA: TGTGCCAGCAGCTTAGATCCGAGGGGCCATGAGCAGTTCTTC
CDR3 protein: CASSLDPRGHEQFF

clone size: .
V gene: TRBV14
D gene: .
J gene: TRBJ2-1
CDR3 DNA: TGTGCCAGCAGCCGGACAGCTAATCACAATGAGCAGTTCTTC
CDR3 protein: CASSRTANHNEQFF

clone size: .
V gene: TRBV6-5
D gene: .
J gene: TRBJ1-1
CDR3 DNA: TGTGCCAGCAACCGACCGGGGGTGGATTTCTTT
CDR3 protein: CASNRPGVDFF

clone size: .
V gene: TRBV19
D gene: .
J gene: TRBJ1-2
CDR3 DNA: TGTGCCAGTAGTATAGAGAGTACAGGCGCCTATGGCTACACCTTC
CDR3 protein: CASSIESTGAYGYTF

clone size: .
V gene: TRBV27
D gene: .
J gene: TRBJ2-7
CDR3 DNA: TGTGCCAGCAGTTTATCGGCAGCTTACGAGCAGTACTTC
CDR3 protein: CASSLSAAYEQYF

clone size: .
V gene: TRBV30
D gene: TRBD2
J gene: TRBJ2-7
CDR3 DNA: TGTGCCTGGAGGGGTGGCGGGAGTATGATGGGGGAGCAGTACTTC
CDR3 protein: CAWRGGGSMMGEQYF

clone size: .
V gene: TRBV11-2
D gene: .
J gene: TRBJ1-6
CDR3 DNA: TGTGCCAGCAGCTTAGAGCTTTGGAGGGGCAGCTCACCCCTCCACTTT
CDR3 protein: CASSLELWRGSSPLHF

clone size: once
V gene: TRBV5-1
D gene: TRBD1
J gene: TRBJ1-4
CDR3 DNA: TGCGCCAGCAGCTTCGGGACAGGGGAGGAAAAACTGTTTTTT
CDR3 protein: CASSFGTGEEKLFF

clone size: .
V gene: TRBV2
D gene: .
J gene: TRBJ2-4
CDR3 DNA: TGTGCCAGCAGTCCGGTAATGGAGGCCAAAAACATTCAGTACTTC
CDR3 protein: CASSPVMEAKNIQYF

clone size: once
V gene: TRBV10-3
D gene: TRBD1
J gene: TRBJ1-2
CDR3 DNA: TGTGCCATCAGTGAGTCGGGACAGGGGTTGGGCTACACCTTC
CDR3 protein: CAISESGQGLGYTF

clone size: .
V gene: TRBV25-1
D gene: .
J gene: TRBJ2-5
CDR3 DNA: TGTGCCAGCAGTGTGGGGAGAGAGACCCAGTACTTC
CDR3 protein: CASSVGRETQYF

clone size: .
V gene: TRBV11-3
D gene: TRBD2
J gene: TRBJ2-1
CDR3 DNA: TGTGCCAGCAGCCCTGGGGGACTAGCGCAGCAGTTCTTC
CDR3 protein: CASSPGGLAQQFF

clone size: .
V gene: TRBV9
D gene: TRBD1
J gene: TRBJ2-2
CDR3 DNA: TGTGCCAGCAGCGTCGGGACAGGAGAGAGCACCGGGGAGCTGTTTTTT
CDR3 protein: CASSVGTGESTGELFF

clone size: few
V gene: TRBV20-1
D gene: .
J gene: TRBJ2-7
CDR3 DNA: TGCAGTGCCTCTCGGTACGAGCAGTACTTC
CDR3 protein: CSASRYEQYF

clone size: .
V gene: TRBV6-1
D gene: .
J gene: TRBJ2-6
CDR3 DNA: TGTGCCAGCAGTGCCTACGTGGGTACTGGGGCCAACGTCCTGACTTTC
CDR3 protein: CASSAYVGTGANVLTF

clone size: .
V gene: TRBV18
D gene: .
J gene: TRBJ2-1
CDR3 DNA: TGTGCCAGCTCACCAAGTACGAGGGGCTCCTACAATGAGCAGTTCTTC
CDR3 protein: CASSPSTRGSYNEQFF

clone size: .
V gene: TRBV7-8
D gene: .
J gene: TRBJ2-7
CDR3 DNA: TGTGCCAGCAGCTTAGGGGCGACAGCGCTGGACTACGAGCAGTACTTC
CDR3 protein: CASSLGATALDYEQYF

clone size: .
V gene: TRBV4-1
D gene: .
J gene: TRBJ2-6
CDR3 DNA: TGCGCCAGCAGCCGAGTCAGGGCTGGGGCCAACGTCCTGACTTTC
CDR3 protein: CASSRVRAGANVLTF

clone size: .
V gene: TRBV23-1
D gene: TRBD1
J gene: TRBJ2-4
CDR3 DNA: TGCGCCAGCAGTCAACCCCCACCGAGGGGACAGGGCCCTAAGGACAAAAACATTCAGTACTTC
CDR3 protein: CASSQPPPRGQGPKDKNIQYF

clone size: .
V gene: TRBV5-1
D gene: TRBD2
J gene: TRBJ2-3
CDR3 DNA: TGCGCCAGCAGCTTCGGCGGGGGGACCGCCTCTAGCACAGATACGCAGTATTTT
CDR3 protein: CASSFGGGTASSTDTQYF

clone size: once
V gene: TRBV27
D gene: TRBD1
J gene: TRBJ2-7
CDR3 DNA: TGTGCCAGCAGTCGGGACAGAGACTACGAGCAGTACTTC
CDR3 protein: CASSRDRDYEQYF

clone size: .
V gene: TRBV18
D gene: .
J gene: TRBJ2-7
CDR3 DNA: TGTGCCAGCTCACCAACAGGGCTGGAGGGAAGGGAATCCTACGAGCAGTACTTC
CDR3 protein: CASSPTGLEGRESYEQYF

clone size: .
V gene: TRBV5-4
D gene: .
J gene: TRBJ1-4
CDR3 DNA: TGTGCCAGCCAAAGGGACAATGAAAAACTGTTTTTT
CDR3 protein: CASQRDNEKLFF

clone size: few
V gene: TRBV28
D gene: .
J gene: TRBJ1-5
CDR3 DNA: TGTGCCAGCAGTTGGGACCGTAGCAATCAGCCCCAGCATTTT
CDR3 protein: CASSWDRSNQPQHF

clone size: .
V gene: TRBV5-1
D gene: .
J gene: TRBJ2-5
CDR3 DNA: TGCGCCAGCAGCTTGGAAATGTGGGCTAGCGAGATGGAGACCCAGTACTTC
CDR3 protein: CASSLEMWASEMETQYF

clone size: .
V gene: TRBV30
D gene: TRBD1
J gene: TRBJ1-2
CDR3 DNA: TGTGCCTGGAGTCCCGGACAGGGGGCATTTTCCACCTTC
CDR3 protein: CAWSPGQGAFSTF

clone size: .
V gene: TRBV5-1
D gene: TRBD2
J gene: TRBJ2-5
CDR3 DNA: TGCGCCAGCAGCTGGGGACTAGCGGGAGAGGGGCTCCAAGAGACCCAGTACTTC
CDR3 protein: CASSWGLAGEGLQETQYF

clone size: .
V gene: TRBV9
D gene: .
J gene: TRBJ2-1
CDR3 DNA: TGTGCCAGCAGCCCCGGAGGGACAAGATACAATGAGCAGTTCTTC
CDR3 protein: CASSPGGTRYNEQFF

clone size: .
V gene: TRBV13
D gene: .
J gene: TRBJ2-3
CDR3 DNA: TGTGCCAGCAGCCCACGCCAATGGGCTAGACGGCCAGATACGCAGTATTTT
CDR3 protein: CASSPRQWARRPDTQYF

clone size: .
V gene: TRBV7-2
D gene: .
J gene: TRBJ2-7
CDR3 DNA: TGTGCCAGCAGCTTAGCCAGGGAAGGCTACGAGCAGTACTTC
CDR3 protein: CASSLAREGYEQYF

clone size: .
V gene: TRBV6-5
D gene: .
J gene: TRBJ2-1
CDR3 DNA: TGTGCCAGCAGTTACTCTTGGGGCAATGAGCAGTTCTTC
CDR3 protein: CASSYSWGNEQFF

clone size: .
V gene: TRBV29-1
D gene: .
J gene: TRBJ1-2
CDR3 DNA: TGCAGCGTTGGCCCGGCCGAACATAACTATGGCTACACCTTC
CDR3 protein: CSVGPAEHNYGYTF

clone size: .
V gene: TRBV7-3
D gene: .
J gene: TRBJ1-6
CDR3 DNA: TGTGCCAGCAGCCTGGACAGCTTGTCACCCCTCCACTTT
CDR3 protein: CASSLDSLSPLHF

clone size: .
V gene: TRBV11-3
D gene: .
J gene: TRBJ2-7
CDR3 DNA: TGTGCCAGCAGCCCCTCGTCCGGGGACGGTACCTACGAGCAGTACTTC
CDR3 protein: CASSPSSGDGTYEQYF

clone size: .
V gene: TRBV21-1
D gene: .
J gene: TRBJ1-5
CDR3 DNA: TGTGCCAGCAGCAAAAGAAAAACGGGCCGGGACAGGGGCCACCAGCCCCAGCATTTT
CDR3 protein: CASSKRKTGRDRGHQPQHF

clone size: .
V gene: TRBV5-8
D gene: TRBD2
J gene: TRBJ2-3
CDR3 DNA: TGTGCCAGCAGCTTGGGTCAGCGGGGGGTCGGAGATACGCAGTATTTT
CDR3 protein: CASSLGQRGVGDTQYF

clone size: once
V gene: TRBV4-2
D gene: .
J gene: TRBJ2-7
CDR3 DNA: TGTGCCAGCAGCCCCCAGGTCCCGCCCTTATCCTACGAGCAGTACTTC
CDR3 protein: CASSPQVPPLSYEQYF

clone size: .
V gene: TRBV11-1
D gene: TRBD1
J gene: TRBJ2-2
CDR3 DNA: TGTGCCAGCAGCTCGGGACAGACCGGGGAGCTGTTTTTT
CDR3 protein: CASSSGQTGELFF

clone size: .
V gene: TRBV29-1
D gene: .
J gene: TRBJ2-1
CDR3 DNA: TGCAGCGTTGAAGTGCACCAGCAGTTCTTC
CDR3 protein: CSVEVHQQFF

clone size: .
V gene: TRBV2
D gene: TRBD2
J gene: TRBJ2-4
CDR3 DNA: TGTGCCAGCTCTGGGCGCCTGACTAGCGGTGACAAAAACATTCAGTACTTC
CDR3 protein: CASSGRLTSGDKNIQYF

clone size: .
V gene: TRBV19
D gene: TRBD2
J gene: TRBJ2-1
CDR3 DNA: TGTGCCAGTAGTATGAAAGCGGGAGGGCCGGTGGGCTACAATGAGCAGTTCTTC
CDR3 protein: CASSMKAGGPVGYNEQFF

clone size: once
V gene: TRBV4-3
D gene: .
J gene: TRBJ2-2
CDR3 DNA: TGCGCCAGCAGCCAAGATCGGAACAGGGCCCACACCGGGGAGCTGTTTTTT
CDR3 protein: CASSQDRNRAHTGELFF

clone size: .
V gene: TRBV5-1
D gene: .
J gene: TRBJ2-3
CDR3 DNA: TGCGCCAGCAGCTTGACAGGGTCCACAGATACGCAGTATTTT
CDR3 protein: CASSLTGSTDTQYF

clone size: .
V gene: TRBV5-3
D gene: .
J gene: TRBJ1-6
CDR3 DNA: TGTGCCAGAAGCTTCGACAGAAACTATAATTCACCCCTCCACTTT
CDR3 protein: CARSFDRNYNSPLHF

clone size: .
V gene: TRBV9
D gene: .
J gene: TRBJ2-1
CDR3 DNA: TGTGCCAGCAGCGTAGATCTGGGGTACAATGAGCAGTTCTTC
CDR3 protein: CASSVDLGYNEQFF

clone size: .
V gene: TRBV11-3
D gene: .
J gene: TRBJ2-1
CDR3 DNA: TGTGCCAGCAGCTTAGTCCTTAAGACGGGAAACTACAATGAGCAGTTCTTC
CDR3 protein: CASSLVLKTGNYNEQFF

clone size: .
V gene: TRBV10-3
D gene: .
J gene: TRBJ2-7
CDR3 DNA: TGTGCCATCAGCGCCCCCGGGACACGCTCCTACGAGCAGTACTTC
CDR3 protein: CAISAPGTRSYEQYF

clone size: .
V gene: TRBV5-1
D gene: .
J gene: TRBJ2-7
CDR3 DNA: TGCGCCAGCAGCTTGGCCGCAGGGAGCAACGAGCAGTACTTC
CDR3 protein: CASSLAAGSNEQYF

clone size: .
V gene: TRBV7-9
D gene: TRBD1
J gene: TRBJ2-3
CDR3 DNA: TGTGCCAGCAGAACTCGGACAGGGGATGACCGAGATACGCAGTATTTT
CDR3 protein: CASRTRTGDDRDTQYF

clone size: .
V gene: TRBV18
D gene: TRBD1
J gene: TRBJ1-1
CDR3 DNA: TGTGCCAGCTCACCACAGGGGGCGCGGGCTGAAGCTTTCTTT
CDR3 protein: CASSPQGARAEAFF

clone size: .
V gene: TRBV19
D gene: TRBD2
J gene: TRBJ2-1
CDR3 DNA: TGTGCCACCCCACATGGGACTAGCACTCGGTTCTTC
CDR3 protein: CATPHGTSTRFF

clone size: medium-sized
V gene: TRBV11-2
D gene: .
J gene: TRBJ1-2
CDR3 DNA: TGTGCCAGCAGCTTCGCCTATGGCTACACCTTC
CDR3 protein: CASSFAYGYTF